The rows below give T cell receptor beta chains drawn from one sample of a study of blood T cell repertoires in COVID-19. TCRdb's copy holds only in-frame clones and misses some; the assay was immunoSEQ multiplex PCR. The data contain about 220,000 clones, around 89% of them singletons. Specimen: PBMCs or T cells enriched from blood (not recorded which). The receptors shown here come from a woman in her twenties or thirties who had recovered from COVID-19. CDR3s include the opening cysteine and the closing phenylalanine or tryptophan. Fields, in order: J gene, V gene, CDR3 length, clone size, D gene, CDR3 protein, CDR3 DNA. D genes are given only for firm matches. Clone size is given for some rows only: seen once, a few or many times, or a class if the clone is expanded.

>TRBJ2-2|TRBV5-4|18|-|TRBD1
CASSSGQGLELNTGELFF
TGTGCCAGCAGCTCCGGACAGGGCTTGGAACTGAACACCGGGGAGCTGTTTTTT
>TRBJ1-1|TRBV29-1|13|-|-
CSVCEATNTEAFF
TGCAGCGTTTGCGAGGCCACGAACACTGAAGCTTTCTTT
>TRBJ2-6|TRBV7-6|19|-|-
CASSLGSGTRFSGANVLTF
TGTGCCAGCAGCTTAGGTTCTGGTACACGATTCTCTGGGGCCAACGTCCTGACTTTC
>TRBJ2-5|TRBV18|13|-|-
CASSPDWKETQYF
TGTGCCAGCTCTCCTGACTGGAAAGAGACCCAGTACTTC
>TRBJ2-5|TRBV7-6|14|-|-
CASSLNARQETQYF
TGTGCCAGCAGCCTAAATGCACGCCAAGAGACCCAGTACTTC
>TRBJ1-1|TRBV5-1|13|-|-
CASSLQGNTEAFF
TGCGCCAGCAGCTTGCAGGGGAACACTGAAGCTTTCTTT
>TRBJ2-1|TRBV6-2/TRBV6-3|17|-|TRBD1
CASSSHGQVNSYNEQFF
TGTGCCAGCAGCTCCCACGGACAGGTCAACTCCTACAATGAGCAGTTCTTC
>TRBJ2-3|TRBV3-1/TRBV3-2|16|-|TRBD2
CASSQRQRGVTDTQYF
TGTGCCAGCAGCCAGCGGCAGCGGGGAGTCACAGATACGCAGTATTTT
>TRBJ2-5|TRBV7-7|15|-|TRBD1
CASSLGARGQETQYF
TGTGCCAGCAGCTTAGGTGCCAGGGGGCAAGAGACCCAGTACTTC
>TRBJ2-2|TRBV4-3|19|-|TRBD2
CASSQDRLGGGPITGELFF
TGCGCCAGCAGCCAAGATCGATTGGGCGGGGGGCCTATCACCGGGGAGCTGTTTTTT
>TRBJ2-2|TRBV7-3|14|-|-
CASSLLGSTGELFF
TGTGCCAGCAGCTTACTAGGTTCCACCGGGGAGCTGTTTTTT
>TRBJ1-2|TRBV12-3/TRBV12-4|13|-|-
CASSIGQLYGYTF
TGTGCCAGCAGTATAGGACAGCTCTATGGCTACACCTTC
>TRBJ1-1|TRBV6-2/TRBV6-3|14|-|-
CASSYSTPQVEAFF
TGTGCCAGCAGTTACTCGACCCCACAGGTCGAAGCTTTCTTT
>TRBJ2-2|TRBV25-1|13|-|TRBD1
CASSPGQAGELFF
TGTGCCAGCAGCCCGGGACAGGCCGGGGAGCTGTTTTTT
>TRBJ1-2|TRBV27|16|-|-
CASSLKSRGLTYGYTF
TGTGCCAGCAGTTTAAAGTCTAGGGGATTAACCTATGGCTACACCTTC
>TRBJ2-5|TRBV3-1/TRBV3-2|15|-|TRBD1
CASSHRGQEQETQYF
TGTGCCAGCAGCCACAGAGGACAGGAGCAAGAGACCCAGTACTTC
>TRBJ1-3|TRBV6-2/TRBV6-3|16|once|TRBD1
CASSYDPWDSGNTIYF
TGTGCCAGCAGTTACGACCCTTGGGACAGTGGAAACACCATATATTTT
>TRBJ2-7|TRBV5-4|17|once|TRBD1
CASSRGQPTTLTYEQYF
TGTGCCAGCAGCAGGGGACAGCCCACCACGCTCACCTACGAGCAGTACTTC
>TRBJ1-1|TRBV10-3|13|-|-
CAISDIQAGEAFF
TGTGCCATCAGTGACATTCAGGCTGGTGAGGCTTTCTTT
>TRBJ1-5|TRBV5-1|14|-|-
CASSLEAGTQPQHF
TGCGCCAGCAGCTTGGAGGCAGGCACACAGCCCCAGCATTTT
>TRBJ2-6|TRBV7-3|17|-|TRBD2
CASSSSGGRSGANVLTF
TGTGCCAGCAGCAGTAGCGGGGGGCGCTCTGGGGCCAACGTCCTGACTTTC
>TRBJ1-1|TRBV12-3/TRBV12-4|11|-|TRBD1
CASSQYRGPFF
TGTGCCAGCAGTCAATACAGGGGACCTTTCTTT
>TRBJ2-4|TRBV4-3|17|-|TRBD1
CASSQDLGQGIKNIQYF
TGCGCCAGCAGCCAAGATCTGGGACAGGGCATCAAAAACATTCAGTACTTC
>TRBJ1-6|TRBV7-2|13|few|TRBD1
CASSLADRRPLHF
TGTGCCAGCAGCTTAGCGGACAGGCGACCCCTCCACTTT
>TRBJ2-5|TRBV7-9|14|-|-
CASSLNSARETQYF
TGTGCCAGCAGCTTAAATTCGGCGAGGGAGACCCAGTACTTC
>TRBJ2-7|TRBV7-2|17|once|TRBD2
CASSLVPSGVSSYEQYF
TGTGCCAGCAGCTTAGTTCCTAGCGGGGTCAGCTCCTACGAGCAGTACTTC
>TRBJ2-7|TRBV11-2|14|-|-
CASSLGEGAYEQYF
TGTGCCAGCAGCTTAGGGGAGGGGGCCTACGAGCAGTACTTC